Below, 10 T cell receptor beta chains from the same sample are listed, as sequenced in a study of T cells after yellow fever vaccination. A single record per CDR3 protein comes from TCRdb applying MiXCR to the 5' RACE reads. Counted here are tens of thousands of distinct CDR3 sequences, about 5.2% occurring once; the ten biggest clones make up around 30%. Sequences were derived from PBMCs, either bulk or a sorted T-cell subset (CD4+, CD8+, memory, or dextramer-sorted; not recorded which), sampled on the day of the yellow fever booster vaccination. Source of these receptors: a man aged 18 to 29 who received the YFV17D yellow fever vaccine.

Concerning this clonotype itself: This may arise from a read error, as a much more abundant clone is one base away. This chain uses TRBV7-8 with TRBJ2-5; D might be TRBD1 (7 bases). V was trimmed by 5 bases and J by 0 bases, leaving 10 bases between them. Germline V gives CDR1 SGHVS, CDR2 FQNEAQ. CDR3 size: 14 residues. CDR3 region: CASSAGQHQETQYF. DNA of the CDR3: TGTGCCAGCAGCGCGGGACAGCACCAAGAGACCCAGTACTTC.

The chain joins TRBV7-2 to TRBJ2-7; D is uncertain. This CDR3 has 15 residues. Germline assignment: CDR1 SGHTA and CDR2 FQGNSA. V dropped 3 bases and J dropped 2 bases, with 14 bases sitting between them. CDR3: CASSLRARQTYEQYF. CDR3 nucleotide sequence: TGTGCCAGCAGCTTGCGAGCGCGTCAGACCTACGAGCAGTACTTC.

This clonotype was counted many times. The chain links TRBV7-9 to TRBJ2-3; 9 bases fit TRBD2. The CDR3 runs 14 residues. Germline values: CDR1 SEHNR, CDR2 FQNEAQ (reference sequence). J lost 3 bases, V lost 5 bases, and 3 bases had no gene match. The CDR3 nucleotides are TGTGCCAGCAGCCCCGGACTAGCGACAGATACGCAGTATTTT. This gives the protein CASSPGLATDTQYF.

This clonotype was observed many times. CDR3 nucleotide sequence: TGTGCCACCAGTGTGGAGGGAAGAGGCACAGATACGCAGTATTTT. Translated: CATSVEGRGTDTQYF. The chain combines TRBV24-1 with TRBJ2-3, with a possible D match to TRBD2 (6 bases). Germline V gene sequence: CDR1 KGHDR, CDR2 SFDVKD. The CDR3 is made up of 15 amino acids. The ends were cut back, 5 bases at V and 1 base at J, with 12 bases in the middle.

This clonotype was observed many times. This chain connects TRBV12-3 or TRBV12-4 to TRBJ2-2, with D tentatively TRBD2 (6 bases). This CDR3 has 16 amino acids. Trimming took 7 bases from V and 1 from J, leaving 16 bases between them. CDR3 coding DNA: TGTGCCAGCACCCTTCCACGGGGACTGAACACCGGGGAGCTGTTTTTT. Its protein product is CASTLPRGLNTGELFF.

This rearrangement joins TRBV9 to TRBJ2-3, with unresolved D. Deletions cut 0 bases from V and 2 bases from J, with 13 bases between. Germline lookup yields CDR1 SGDLS and CDR2 YYNGEE. This CDR3 comprises 16 residues. As DNA, the CDR3 is TGTGCCAGCAGCGTAGGGTCCGGGTTGGACACAGATACGCAGTATTTT. Protein: CASSVGSGLDTDTQYF.

The rearrangement links TRBV28 to TRBJ1-3; no definite D call. V was cut by 2 bases and J by 4 bases, with 9 bases left in between. The CDR3 covers 14 residues. Per germline, CDR1 MDHEN and CDR2 SYDVKM. CDR3 DNA sequence: TGTGCCAGCAGTTTACCGGCAGTAGGAAACACCATATATTTT. It yields the protein CASSLPAVGNTIYF.

This chain joins TRBV7-6 and TRBJ2-1; 13 positions match TRBD2. This CDR3 contains 15 residues. Germline-derived CDR1 and CDR2 are SGHVS and FNYEAQ. V shed 3 bases, J shed 5 bases, and the junction held 1 base outside the gene matches. Written as DNA, the CDR3 is TGTGCCAGCAGCTTCACTAGCGGGGGGGACAATGAGCAGTTCTTC. Residues: CASSFTSGGDNEQFF.

A few counts support this clonotype. One end of the junction is discordant with germline, which a read error may explain. The V gene is TRBV7-7, the J gene TRBJ1-5; no definite D call. Germline lookup yields CDR1 SSHAT and CDR2 FNYEAQ (reference sequence). This CDR3 comprises 11 residues. This CDR3 reads CASSFREPQHF. CDR3 DNA: TGTGCTAGCAGCTTCCGTGAACCCCAGCATTTT.

This clonotype was recorded a few times. V and J are TRBV6-6 and TRBJ2-4; D not resolved. Per germline, CDR1 MNHNY and CDR2 SVGAGI (reference sequence). The CDR3 totals 12 residues. V lost 6 bases, J lost 5 bases, and 8 bases lay in between. The CDR3 DNA reads as TGTGCCAGCAGCCCGGACCAAAACATTCAGTACTTC. Translation gives CASSPDQNIQYF.